A single sample is the source of the 29 T cell receptor beta chains below, sequenced in a study of blood T cell repertoires in COVID-19. TCRdb keeps only in-frame clones here, not all; method: immunoSEQ multiplex PCR. The sample includes fewer than 200,000 clones, around 83% of them seen just once. Sequenced material: peripheral blood. These receptors were taken from an older woman with COVID-19, enrolled during active disease.

This chain uses TRBV2 with TRBJ1-6; the D gene is possibly TRBD1 (6 bases). The ends were cut back, 6 bases at V and 7 bases at J, with 13 bases in the middle. Germline lookup yields CDR1 SNHLY and CDR2 FYNNEI. The CDR3 consists of 14 residues. Here the CDR3 DNA reads TGTGCCAGCAGCTTGACAGGCATCAATTCACCCCTCCACTTT. Translation gives CASSLTGINSPLHF.

This chain uses TRBV4-1 with TRBJ1-2; 8 bases match TRBD1. Trimming cost V 1 base and J 5 bases; bases outside gene matches: 3. The CDR3 is made up of 14 amino acids. Looked up from germline, CDR1 is MGHRA and CDR2 is YSYEKL. CDR3 residues: CASSQADREYGYTF. The CDR3 DNA follows: TGCGCCAGCAGCCAAGCGGACAGGGAATATGGCTACACCTTC.

V usage is TRBV15 and J usage is TRBJ1-6; unclear D gene. V lost 2 bases and J 10 bases, leaving 18 bases between the germline ends. The CDR3 length is 16 residues. Germline V gives CDR1 LNHNV, CDR2 YYDKDF (reference sequence). The CDR3: CATSRQEGRITSPLHF. DNA for the CDR3: TGTGCCACCAGCAGACAGGAGGGCAGAATTACGTCACCCCTCCACTTT.

The chain carries TRBV5-1 and TRBJ1-1; D not certain. CDR1 is SGHRS and CDR2 is YFSETQ in the germline V gene. The V and J ends lost 2 bases and 0 bases respectively, with 8 bases between them. The CDR3 is 14 amino acids. This CDR3 reads CASSLNSLNTEAFF. The CDR3 coding sequence is TGCGCCAGCAGCTTAAACAGCTTGAACACTGAAGCTTTCTTT.

This clone has just a few counts. The rearrangement links TRBV7-9 to TRBJ1-2; perhaps TRBD1 as D (6 bases). CDR1 and CDR2 (germline): SEHNR, FQNEAQ (reference sequence). The CDR3 runs to 17 residues. Trimming cost V 5 bases and J 8 bases, with 27 bases left between them. The DNA of the CDR3 is TGTGCCAGCAGCCCACTGGCCCGACGACAGGTTGGCAACGGCTACACCTTC. This encodes CASSPLARRQVGNGYTF.

The chain joins TRBV7-3 to TRBJ2-3, with 10 bases lining up with TRBD1. The J segment lost 2 bases and the V segment lost 5 bases, leaving 10 bases of the junction unmatched. The CDR3 spans 17 residues. Germline V lookup: CDR1 SGHTA, CDR2 FQGTGA. The CDR3 loop is CASSRRTGTGATDTQYF. The DNA for the CDR3 is TGTGCCAGCAGCCGAAGGACCGGGACAGGGGCCACAGATACGCAGTATTTT.

This chain links TRBV10-3 with TRBJ1-3; possibly TRBD1 for D (5 bases). Germline CDR1 reads ENHRY; CDR2 reads SYGVKD. V gave up 2 bases and J gave up 1 base, with 15 bases separating them. The length of the CDR3 is 17 residues. CDR3 in amino acids: CAISEDRGLSSGNTIYF. The CDR3 nucleotides are TGTGCCATCAGTGAGGACCGGGGACTTTCGTCTGGAAACACCATATATTTT.

This clone has just one count. The chain carries TRBV6-1 and TRBJ2-6, with 10 bases aligning to TRBD1. The CDR3 is made up of 16 amino acids. Germline CDR1 is MNHNS and CDR2 is SASEGT. V gave up 4 bases and J gave up 2 bases; unmatched junction bases: 2. This chain's CDR3 is CASSAGTGAGANVLTF. CDR3 bases: TGTGCCAGCAGTGCGGGGACAGGGGCTGGGGCCAACGTCCTGACTTTC.

This clone appeared a few times. This rearrangement joins TRBV25-1 to TRBJ2-1; 12 bases are shared with TRBD2. Germline V gives CDR1 MGHDK, CDR2 SYGVNS. J gave up 7 bases and V 4 bases, and 5 bases lay outside the gene matches. This CDR3 has 15 residues. CDR3 amino acids: CASSGRLAGVNEQFF. The CDR3 DNA reads as TGTGCCAGCAGTGGCAGACTAGCGGGAGTGAATGAGCAGTTCTTC.

This sequence joins TRBV19 and TRBJ1-2; D gene unclear. The CDR3 is 14 amino acids. Germline CDR1 LNHDA, CDR2 SQIVND (reference sequence). V lost 5 bases to trimming and J lost 5 bases, with 15 bases between them. CDR3 in amino acids: CASSLAGNVYGYTF. CDR3 nucleotides: TGTGCCAGTAGTTTAGCGGGTAACGTTTATGGCTACACCTTC.

This chain links TRBV7-9 with TRBJ1-3, with 7 bases lining up with TRBD1. Germline-derived CDR1 and CDR2 are SEHNR and FQNEAQ (reference sequence). The V gene end was trimmed by 4 bases and the J gene end by 0 bases; junction bases not matched to a gene: 6. The CDR3 sequence is 16 residues long. Here the CDR3 reads CASSSSTGLSGNTIYF. In DNA, the CDR3 is TGTGCCAGCAGCTCCTCGACAGGGCTCTCTGGAAACACCATATATTTT.

The chain employs TRBV9 and TRBJ2-1; 8 nucleotides line up with TRBD2. Germline values: CDR1 SGDLS, CDR2 YYNGEE. The CDR3 spans 16 residues. Trimming removed 3 bases from V and 0 bases from J; junction bases left unmatched: 5. The CDR3 nucleotides are TGTGCCAGCAGCGCGGCGGGGGGCCGCTCCTACAATGAGCAGTTCTTC. Its translation is CASSAAGGRSYNEQFF.

CDR3 in amino acids: CASSPGGRVTEAFF. The DNA for the CDR3 is TGTGCCAGCAGTCCAGGGGGCAGGGTCACTGAAGCTTTCTTT. The rearrangement uses TRBV11-2 and TRBJ1-1; TRBD1 matches at 8 bases. The CDR3 length is 14 residues. Trimming at V came to 6 bases and at J to 4 bases, leaving 7 bases not matched to a gene. CDR1 is SGHAT, CDR2 FQNNGV, per germline.

This chain links TRBV12-3 or TRBV12-4 with TRBJ2-5; D remains unclear. The CDR3 totals 12 residues. Trimming took off 0 bases at V and 5 bases at J, with 4 bases between the two ends. The CDR3 region is CASSLASETQYF. The CDR3 DNA sequence: TGTGCCAGCAGTTTAGCCTCGGAGACCCAGTACTTC.

The rearrangement uses TRBV7-9 and TRBJ1-3, with a weak D call TRBD1 (5 bases). The V gene lost 8 bases and the J gene lost 0 bases, with 8 bases spanning the gap. The CDR3 is 13 amino acids. Germline V lookup: CDR1 SEHNR, CDR2 FQNEAQ (reference sequence). The CDR3 loop is CASGGSSGNTIYF. The CDR3, as DNA: TGTGCCAGCGGGGGGAGCTCTGGAAACACCATATATTTT.

This clone has only one observation. The chain combines TRBV7-8 with TRBJ1-1; tentatively, D is TRBD1 (6 bases). This CDR3 comprises 15 residues. The germline CDR1 and CDR2 sequences are SGHVS and FQNEAQ. V shed 1 base and J shed 2 bases, with 11 bases lying between them. The CDR3 reads CASSLEGRGNTEAFF. CDR3 bases: TGTGCCAGCAGCTTAGAAGGCAGGGGAAACACTGAAGCTTTCTTT.

This chain uses TRBV27 with TRBJ2-7; the D gene is possibly TRBD1 (6 bases). Germline V gives CDR1 MNHEY, CDR2 SMNVEV (reference sequence). Trimming left V 4 bases short and J 1 base short, with 11 bases between. This CDR3 has 14 residues. DNA of the CDR3: TGTGCCAGCAGTTACAGGGTTAGTTCCTACGAGCAGTACTTC. It is translated as CASSYRVSSYEQYF.

This chain joins TRBV6-5 and TRBJ1-2; 10 bases line up with TRBD1. Unmatched junction bases numbered 6, after V lost 6 bases and J lost 5 bases. Germline V gene sequence: CDR1 MNHEY, CDR2 SVGAGI. This CDR3 contains 14 residues. The CDR3 sequence is CASSPTGGYYGYTF. The CDR3 coding sequence is TGTGCCAGCAGCCCGACAGGGGGCTATTATGGCTACACCTTC.

This chain joins TRBV5-1 and TRBJ1-4; TRBD1 matches at 9 bases. The CDR3 consists of 16 residues. Germline-derived CDR1 and CDR2 are SGHRS and YFSETQ. After removal of 4 bases from V and 0 bases from J, the junction contained 4 bases not matched to a gene. DNA for the CDR3: TGCGCCAGCAGCCCTGGGACAGGGACAACTAATGAAAAACTGTTTTTT. Translation: CASSPGTGTTNEKLFF.

This clone has a handful of counts. The chain uses TRBV11-2 and TRBJ2-1; 8 bases fit TRBD2. The length of the CDR3 is 17 residues. Germline V gene lookup returns CDR1 SGHAT and CDR2 FQNNGV. J was trimmed by 8 bases and V by 5 bases; bases with no gene match: 17. The CDR3 is CASSRGGLSGGWDEQFF. The CDR3 DNA is TGTGCCAGCAGCCGCGGTGGCTTATCGGGAGGGTGGGATGAGCAGTTCTTC.

This chain connects TRBV21-1 to TRBJ2-2; the table names TRBD2, a call not compared with the DNA. TRBV21-1 is noted as a pseudogene. The CDR3 covers 12 residues. The chain's CDR3 is CASTGSTGELFF. CDR3 nucleotides: TGTGCCAGCACCGGGTCCACCGGGGAGCTGTTTTTT.

This clone was recorded only once. This chain uses TRBV11-2 with TRBJ2-7; no clear D. The CDR3 spans 15 residues. With 1 base removed from V and 2 bases from J, the gap between germline ends came to 12 bases. Germline CDR1 and CDR2: SGHAT and FQNNGV. CDR3: CASSLGRLVPYEQYF. The CDR3 nucleotides are TGTGCCAGCAGCTTAGGGCGGCTGGTCCCCTACGAGCAGTACTTC.

The chain uses TRBV30 and TRBJ1-2; 9 bases match TRBD1. Germline trimming cut 0 bases from V and 5 bases from J; bases unmatched to any gene: 7. This CDR3 is built from 15 residues. Germline V gives CDR1 GTSNPN, CDR2 SVGIG (reference sequence). The CDR3 bases are TGTGCCTGGAGTGTATCAACAGGGGGCGGGTATGGCTACACCTTC. Its translation is CAWSVSTGGGYGYTF.

This chain's CDR3 is CSASPRTGTYEQYV. In DNA, the CDR3 is TGCAGTGCTAGTCCCCGGACAGGCACCTACGAGCAGTACGTC. The chain links TRBV20-1 to TRBJ2-7, with 7 bases matching TRBD1. V trimming: 3 bases; J trimming: 2 bases; junction bases outside the gene matches: 7. This CDR3 is 14 amino acids long. Germline-derived CDR1 and CDR2 are DFQATT and SNEGSKA (reference sequence).

This clone was detected a few times. V gene TRBV3-1 (or the pseudogene TRBV3-2) combines with J gene TRBJ2-7; TRBD1 aligns across 9 bases. Losses at the gene ends were 0 bases for V and 5 bases for J; bases not matched to a gene: 11. Germline loops: CDR1 LGHDT, CDR2 YNNKEL (reference sequence). The CDR3 spans 17 residues. In DNA form, the CDR3 reads TGTGCCAGCAGCCAAGATCGGCGGGACAGGGTGAGGAACGAGCAGTACTTC. Its translation: CASSQDRRDRVRNEQYF.

The chain's CDR3 is CASSLVGQGMQPQHF. As DNA, the CDR3 is TGTGCCAGCAGCTTGGTGGGACAGGGCATGCAGCCCCAGCATTTT. This chain uses TRBV5-6 with TRBJ1-5; 9 nucleotides match TRBD1. This CDR3 has 15 residues. J lost 7 bases, V lost 0 bases, and 5 bases had no gene match. Germline CDR1 is SGHDT and CDR2 is YYEEEE.

The chain links TRBV10-3 to TRBJ1-1; D remains ambiguous. Trimming removed 4 bases from V and 1 base from J, with 10 bases in between. CDR3 size: 14 residues. The germline V gene has CDR1 ENHRY and CDR2 SYGVKD. The CDR3 DNA follows: TGTGCCATCAGTGGTTGGACTGAGAACACTGAAGCTTTCTTT. This encodes CAISGWTENTEAFF.

This sequence joins TRBV6-1 and TRBJ1-2; the match to TRBD1 covers 7 bases. This CDR3 is 16 amino acids long. Germline CDR1 reads MNHNS; CDR2 reads SASEGT. V was clipped by 2 bases and J by 2 bases; unmatched bases: 8. Here the CDR3 DNA reads TGTGCCAGCAGTGAAATGGGGCCACAGGGGAACTATGGCTACACCTTC. This translates into CASSEMGPQGNYGYTF.

The chain joins TRBV6-2 or TRBV6-3 to TRBJ2-2, with TRBD1 identical over 8 bases. CDR1 is MNHEY and CDR2 is SVGEGT in the germline V gene. V gave up 6 bases and J gave up 5 bases; unmatched junction bases: 8. There are 15 residues in the CDR3. CDR3 loop: CASSLLQGVTGELFF. The CDR3 coding sequence is TGTGCCAGCAGCCTTCTACAGGGGGTTACCGGGGAGCTGTTTTTT.